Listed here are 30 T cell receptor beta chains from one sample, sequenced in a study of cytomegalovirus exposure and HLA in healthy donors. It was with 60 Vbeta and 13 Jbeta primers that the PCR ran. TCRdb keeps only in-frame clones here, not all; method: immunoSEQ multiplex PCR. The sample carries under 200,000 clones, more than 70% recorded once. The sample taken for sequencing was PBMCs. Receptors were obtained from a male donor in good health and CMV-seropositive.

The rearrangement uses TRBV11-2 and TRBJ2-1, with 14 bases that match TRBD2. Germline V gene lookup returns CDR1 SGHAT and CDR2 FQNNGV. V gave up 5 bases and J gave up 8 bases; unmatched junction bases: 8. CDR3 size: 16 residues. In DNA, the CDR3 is TGTGCCAGCAGCACCGGGACTAGCGGGAGTTTCGATGAGCAGTTCTTC. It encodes CASSTGTSGSFDEQFF. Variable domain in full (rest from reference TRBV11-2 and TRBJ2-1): EAGVAQSPRYKIIEKRQSVAFWCNPISGHATLYWYQQILGQGPKLLIQFQNNGVVDDSQLPKDRFSAERLKGVDSTLKIQPAKLEDSAVYLCASSTGTSGSFDEQFFGPGTRLTVL.

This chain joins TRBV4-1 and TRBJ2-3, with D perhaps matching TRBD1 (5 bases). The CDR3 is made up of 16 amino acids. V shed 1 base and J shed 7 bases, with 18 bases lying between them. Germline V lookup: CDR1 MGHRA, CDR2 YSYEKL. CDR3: CASSQGPLGANNTQYF. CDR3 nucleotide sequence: TGCGCCAGCAGCCAAGGACCTCTAGGGGCGAACAATACGCAGTATTTT.

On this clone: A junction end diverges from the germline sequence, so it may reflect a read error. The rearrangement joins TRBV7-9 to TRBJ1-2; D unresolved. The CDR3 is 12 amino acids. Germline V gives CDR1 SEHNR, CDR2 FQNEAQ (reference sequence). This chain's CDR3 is CSSSLSTRGYTF. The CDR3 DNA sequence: TGTTCCAGCAGCTTATCTACCAGGGGCTACACCTTC.

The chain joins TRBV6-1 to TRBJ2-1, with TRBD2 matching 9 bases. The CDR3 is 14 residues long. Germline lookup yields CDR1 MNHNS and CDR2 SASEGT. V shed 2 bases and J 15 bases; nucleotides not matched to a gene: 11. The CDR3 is CASSELALAGPPFF. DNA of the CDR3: TGTGCCAGCAGTGAACTAGCGCTAGCGGGGCCTCCGTTCTTC.

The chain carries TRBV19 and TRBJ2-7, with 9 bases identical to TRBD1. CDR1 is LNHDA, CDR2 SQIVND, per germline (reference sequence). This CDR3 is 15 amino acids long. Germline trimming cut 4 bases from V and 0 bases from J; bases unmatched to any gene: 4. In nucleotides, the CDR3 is TGTGCCAGTAGTAAAAGGACAGGGGACTCCTACGAGCAGTACTTC. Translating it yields CASSKRTGDSYEQYF.

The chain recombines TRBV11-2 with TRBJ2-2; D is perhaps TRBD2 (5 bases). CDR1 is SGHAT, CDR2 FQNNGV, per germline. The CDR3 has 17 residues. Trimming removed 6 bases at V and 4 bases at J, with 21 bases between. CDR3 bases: TGTGCCAGCAGGATTCGTCAAGGGAGTCGGACCACCGGGGAGCTGTTTTTT. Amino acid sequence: CASRIRQGSRTTGELFF.

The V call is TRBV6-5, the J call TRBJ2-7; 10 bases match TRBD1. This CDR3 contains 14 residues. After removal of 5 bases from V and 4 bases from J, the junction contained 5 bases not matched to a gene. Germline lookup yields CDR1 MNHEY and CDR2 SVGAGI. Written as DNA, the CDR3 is TGTGCCAGCAGTCGACAGGGGGCGGTTTACGAGCAGTACTTC. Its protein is CASSRQGAVYEQYF.

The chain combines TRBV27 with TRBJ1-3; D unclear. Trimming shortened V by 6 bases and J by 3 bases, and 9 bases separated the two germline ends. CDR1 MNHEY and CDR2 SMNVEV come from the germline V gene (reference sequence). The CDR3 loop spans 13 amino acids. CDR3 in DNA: TGTGCCAGCAGCCATAGATATGGAAACACCATATATTTT. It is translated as CASSHRYGNTIYF.

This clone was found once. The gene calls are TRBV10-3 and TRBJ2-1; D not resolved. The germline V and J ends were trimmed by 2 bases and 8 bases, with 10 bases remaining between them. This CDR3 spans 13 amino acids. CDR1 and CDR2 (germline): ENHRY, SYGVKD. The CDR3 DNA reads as TGTGCCATCAGTGAGACTCCTACCGATGAGCAGTTCTTC. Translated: CAISETPTDEQFF.

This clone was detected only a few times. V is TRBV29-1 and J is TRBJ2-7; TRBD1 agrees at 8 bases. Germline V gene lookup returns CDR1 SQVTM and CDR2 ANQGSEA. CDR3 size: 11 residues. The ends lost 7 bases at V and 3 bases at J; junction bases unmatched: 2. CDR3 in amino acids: CSAGQGYEQYF. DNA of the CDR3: TGCAGCGCCGGACAGGGCTACGAGCAGTACTTC.

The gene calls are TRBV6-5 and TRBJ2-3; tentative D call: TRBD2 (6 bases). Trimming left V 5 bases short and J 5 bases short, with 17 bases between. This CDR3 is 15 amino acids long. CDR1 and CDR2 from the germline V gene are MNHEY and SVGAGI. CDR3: CASSIFGGAGDTQYF. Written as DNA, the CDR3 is TGTGCCAGCAGTATTTTTGGGGGAGCGGGAGATACGCAGTATTTT.

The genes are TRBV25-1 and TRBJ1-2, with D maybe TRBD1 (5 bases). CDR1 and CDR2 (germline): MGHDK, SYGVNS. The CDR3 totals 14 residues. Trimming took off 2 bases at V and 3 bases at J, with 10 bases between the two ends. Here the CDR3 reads CASSEGAGYYGYTF. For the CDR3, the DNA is TGTGCCAGCAGTGAAGGGGCAGGGTACTATGGCTACACCTTC.

CDR3 sequence reads: CASGSQPRIYGYTF. The CDR3 bases are TGTGCCAGCGGGTCCCAACCGAGGATCTATGGCTACACCTTC. V and J are TRBV28 and TRBJ1-2; D remains ambiguous. The CDR3 contains 14 residues. Germline V gives CDR1 MDHEN, CDR2 SYDVKM. V was clipped by 8 bases and J by 4 bases, with 17 bases between them.

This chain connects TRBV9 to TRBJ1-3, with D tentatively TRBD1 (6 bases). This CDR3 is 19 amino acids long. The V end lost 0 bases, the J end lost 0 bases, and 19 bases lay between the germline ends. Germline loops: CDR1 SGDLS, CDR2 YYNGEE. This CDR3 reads CASSVAPGVQPSSGNTIYF. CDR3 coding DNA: TGTGCCAGCAGCGTAGCCCCAGGGGTCCAGCCGAGCTCTGGAAACACCATATATTTT. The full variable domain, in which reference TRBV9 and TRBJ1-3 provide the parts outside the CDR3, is DSGVTQTPKHLITATGQRVTLRCSPRSGDLSVYWYQQSLDQGLQFLIQYYNGEERAKGNILERFSAQQFPDLHSELNLSSLELGDSALYFCASSVAPGVQPSSGNTIYFGEGSWLTVV.

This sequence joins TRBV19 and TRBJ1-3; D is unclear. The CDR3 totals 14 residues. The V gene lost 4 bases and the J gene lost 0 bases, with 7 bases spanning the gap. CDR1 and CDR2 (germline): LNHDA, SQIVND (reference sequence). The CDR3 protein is CASSTGSSGNTIYF. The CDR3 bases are TGTGCCAGTAGTACGGGATCCTCTGGAAACACCATATATTTT.

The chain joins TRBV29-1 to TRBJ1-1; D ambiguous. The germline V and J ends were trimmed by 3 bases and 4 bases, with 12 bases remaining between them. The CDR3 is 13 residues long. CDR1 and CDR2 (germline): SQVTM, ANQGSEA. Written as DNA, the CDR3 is TGCAGCGTTGATGGTGGGAGATTCACTGAAGCTTTCTTT. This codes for CSVDGGRFTEAFF.

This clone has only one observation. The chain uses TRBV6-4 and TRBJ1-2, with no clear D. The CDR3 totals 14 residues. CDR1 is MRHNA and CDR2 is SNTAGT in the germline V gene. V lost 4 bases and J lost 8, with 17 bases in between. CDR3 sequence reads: CASSASTLFGGYTF. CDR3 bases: TGTGCCAGCAGTGCCTCGACACTTTTTGGAGGCTACACCTTC.

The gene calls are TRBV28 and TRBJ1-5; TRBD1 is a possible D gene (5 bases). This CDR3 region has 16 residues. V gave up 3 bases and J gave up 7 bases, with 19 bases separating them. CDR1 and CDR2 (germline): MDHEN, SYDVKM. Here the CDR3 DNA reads TGTGCCAGCAGTTTGGGGGGACTCCCCCTGGGACAGCCCCAGCATTTT. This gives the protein CASSLGGLPLGQPQHF.

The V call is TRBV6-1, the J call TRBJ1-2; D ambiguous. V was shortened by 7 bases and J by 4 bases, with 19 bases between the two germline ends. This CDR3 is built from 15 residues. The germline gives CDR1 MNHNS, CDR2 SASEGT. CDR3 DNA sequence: TGTGCCAGCACCCCTAAATCAGGTCGTTTCTATGGCTACACCTTC. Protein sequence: CASTPKSGRFYGYTF.

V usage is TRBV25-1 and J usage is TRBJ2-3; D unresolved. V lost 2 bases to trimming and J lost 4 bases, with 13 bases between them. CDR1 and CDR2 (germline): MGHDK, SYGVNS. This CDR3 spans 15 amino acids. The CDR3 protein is CASSEASRSPDTQYF. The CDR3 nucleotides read TGTGCCAGCAGTGAAGCTTCCCGGTCCCCAGATACGCAGTATTTT.

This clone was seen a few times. This CDR3 reads CASGVTGTGGLSSYNEQFF. CDR3 in DNA: TGTGCCAGCGGTGTAACCGGGACAGGGGGTTTAAGCTCCTACAATGAGCAGTTCTTC. V usage is TRBV2 and J usage is TRBJ2-1, with TRBD1 matching over 11 bases. After removal of 8 bases from V and 0 bases from J, the junction contained 15 bases not matched to a gene. CDR3 length: 19 amino acids. Germline V CDR1 and CDR2: SNHLY, FYNNEI.

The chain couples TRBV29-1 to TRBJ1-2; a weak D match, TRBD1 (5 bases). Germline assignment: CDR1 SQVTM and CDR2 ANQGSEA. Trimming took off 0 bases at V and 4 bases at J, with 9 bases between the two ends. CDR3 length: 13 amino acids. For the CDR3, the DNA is TGCAGCGTTGAAGATCGACAGTTCTATGGCTACACCTTC. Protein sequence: CSVEDRQFYGYTF.

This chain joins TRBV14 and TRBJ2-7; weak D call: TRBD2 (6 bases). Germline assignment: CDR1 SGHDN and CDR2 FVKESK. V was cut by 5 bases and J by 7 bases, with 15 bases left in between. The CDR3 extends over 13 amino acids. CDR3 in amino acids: CASSYTGGGEQYF. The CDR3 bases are TGTGCCAGCAGCTATACCGGGGGTGGGGAGCAGTACTTC.

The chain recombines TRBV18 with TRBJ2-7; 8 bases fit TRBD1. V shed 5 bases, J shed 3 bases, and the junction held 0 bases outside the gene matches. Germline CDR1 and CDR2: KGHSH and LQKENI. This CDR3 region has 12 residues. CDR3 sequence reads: CASSTGGYEQYF. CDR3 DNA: TGTGCCAGCTCAACAGGGGGCTACGAGCAGTACTTC.

The chain's CDR3 is CASSGGLMNTEAFF. The CDR3 DNA sequence: TGTGCCAGCAGCGGGGGACTCATGAACACTGAAGCTTTCTTT. The V gene is TRBV9, the J gene TRBJ1-1; D possibly corresponds to TRBD1 (5 bases). Germline-derived CDR1 and CDR2 are SGDLS and YYNGEE. The ends were cut back, 3 bases at V and 0 bases at J, with 9 bases in the middle. The CDR3 runs to 14 residues. The full variable domain, with the rest looked up from reference TRBV9 and TRBJ1-1, is DSGVTQTPKHLITATGQRVTLRCSPRSGDLSVYWYQQSLDQGLQFLIQYYNGEERAKGNILERFSAQQFPDLHSELNLSSLELGDSALYFCASSGGLMNTEAFFGQGTRLTVV.

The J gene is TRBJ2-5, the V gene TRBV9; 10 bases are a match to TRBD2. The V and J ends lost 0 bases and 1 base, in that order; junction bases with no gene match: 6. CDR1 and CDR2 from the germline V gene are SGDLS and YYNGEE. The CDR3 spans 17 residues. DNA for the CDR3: TGTGCCAGCAGCGTAGACTTAGCGGGAGGAAGCCAAGAGACCCAGTACTTC. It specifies CASSVDLAGGSQETQYF.

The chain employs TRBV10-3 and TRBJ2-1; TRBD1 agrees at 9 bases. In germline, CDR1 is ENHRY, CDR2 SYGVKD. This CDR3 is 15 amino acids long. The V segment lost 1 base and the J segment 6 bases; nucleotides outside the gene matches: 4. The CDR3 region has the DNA TGTGCCATCAGTGAGTGGGACAGGGAAGGCAATGAGCAGTTCTTC. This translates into CAISEWDREGNEQFF.

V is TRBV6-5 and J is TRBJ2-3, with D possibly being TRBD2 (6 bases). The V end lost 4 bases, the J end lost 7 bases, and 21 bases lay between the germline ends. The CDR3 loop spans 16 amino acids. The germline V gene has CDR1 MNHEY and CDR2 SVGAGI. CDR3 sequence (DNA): TGTGCCAGCAGTTCCTCCCCGCCAGCGAGCGGGCATACGCAGTATTTT. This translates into CASSSSPPASGHTQYF.

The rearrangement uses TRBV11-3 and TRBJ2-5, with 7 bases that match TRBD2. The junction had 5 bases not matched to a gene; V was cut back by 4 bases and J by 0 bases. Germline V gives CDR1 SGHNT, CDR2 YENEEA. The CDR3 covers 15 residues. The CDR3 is CASSSERDHQETQYF. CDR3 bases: TGTGCCAGCAGCTCGGAGCGGGACCACCAAGAGACCCAGTACTTC.

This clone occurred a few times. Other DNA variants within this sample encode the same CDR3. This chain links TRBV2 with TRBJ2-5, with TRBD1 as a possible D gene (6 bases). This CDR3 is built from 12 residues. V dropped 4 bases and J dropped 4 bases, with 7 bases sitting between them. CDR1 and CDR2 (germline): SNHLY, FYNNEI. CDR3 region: CASSARGETQYF. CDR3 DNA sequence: TGTGCCAGCAGTGCCAGGGGAGAGACCCAGTACTTC.